The rows below give T cell receptor beta chains drawn from one sample of a study of identical twins. TCRdb redid the calling of the 5' RACE reads with MiXCR, one entry per CDR3 protein. Of 600,000 to 850,000 distinct CDR3 sequences in the sample, roughly 20% were seen once. These same data were also listed under a study on T cells expressing NK-cell markers.

The material sequenced was PBMCs. Source of these receptors: a woman under 30 in good health. Each CDR3 is given with its conserved first and last residue. The order of the fields is V gene, clone size, D gene, J gene, CDR3 protein, CDR3 DNA. D genes are given only for firm matches. The size entry is marked missing in some rows and otherwise reads once, few, many or a size class.

V: TRBV29-1; size: many; D: -; J: TRBJ2-3; CDR3: CSVDLDPSTDTQYF; DNA: TGCAGCGTCGATCTAGACCCTAGCACAGATACGCAGTATTTT
V: TRBV6-5; size: -; D: -; J: TRBJ2-7; CDR3: CASSWSHDPGEQYF; DNA: TGTGCCAGCAGTTGGAGCCACGACCCAGGCGAGCAGTACTTC
V: TRBV2; size: -; D: TRBD1; J: TRBJ2-7; CDR3: CASREAGTGYEQYF; DNA: TGTGCCAGCAGAGAAGCGGGGACAGGGTACGAGCAGTACTTC
V: TRBV12-3/TRBV12-4; size: many; D: -; J: TRBJ2-2; CDR3: CASSPRPGELFF; DNA: TGTGCCAGCAGTCCAAGACCCGGGGAGCTGTTTTTT
V: TRBV12-3/TRBV12-4; size: few; D: -; J: TRBJ2-5; CDR3: CASSPLGGPILETQYF; DNA: TGTGCCAGCAGCCCTCTAGGGGGGCCCATTCTGGAGACCCAGTACTTC
V: TRBV12-5; size: few; D: TRBD1; J: TRBJ1-2; CDR3: CASGTTGAALAHYGYTF; DNA: TGTGCTAGTGGTACCACAGGGGCGGCTTTAGCCCACTATGGCTACACCTTC
V: TRBV12-3/TRBV12-4; size: -; D: TRBD1; J: TRBJ2-3; CDR3: CASSGTGSSTDTQYF; DNA: TGTGCCAGCAGTGGGACAGGTTCTAGCACAGATACGCAGTATTTT
V: TRBV5-6; size: -; D: TRBD2; J: TRBJ2-7; CDR3: CASSFQLGGTPHEQYF; DNA: TGTGCCAGCAGCTTCCAGTTGGGGGGGACCCCACACGAGCAGTACTTC
V: TRBV4-2; size: few; D: -; J: TRBJ1-1; CDR3: CASSQGKGGNTEAFF; DNA: TGTGCCAGCAGCCAAGGGAAGGGTGGTAACACTGAAGCTTTCTTT
V: TRBV7-6; size: few; D: TRBD2; J: TRBJ2-3; CDR3: CASSNPSGRMVADTQYF; DNA: TGTGCCAGCAGCAACCCGAGCGGGAGAATGGTGGCAGATACGCAGTATTTT
V: TRBV20-1; size: -; D: TRBD1; J: TRBJ1-1; CDR3: CSADVGQGNTEAFF; DNA: TGCAGTGCTGACGTGGGACAGGGGAACACTGAAGCTTTCTTT
V: TRBV29-1; size: -; D: TRBD2; J: TRBJ2-1; CDR3: CSVTQTSGRRNEQFF; DNA: TGCAGCGTCACCCAGACTAGCGGGAGAAGGAATGAGCAGTTCTTC
V: TRBV2; size: -; D: -; J: TRBJ2-3; CDR3: CASSRQPDTQYF; DNA: TGTGCCAGCAGTCGACAGCCAGATACGCAGTATTTT
V: TRBV20-1; size: -; D: -; J: TRBJ1-2; CDR3: CSAREGVGKDYGYTF; DNA: TGCAGTGCTAGAGAAGGTGTTGGCAAGGACTATGGCTACACCTTC
V: TRBV6-2/TRBV6-3; size: -; D: -; J: TRBJ1-2; CDR3: CASRPGGRKGYGYTF; DNA: TGTGCCAGCCGCCCTGGCGGAAGAAAGGGCTATGGCTACACCTTC
V: TRBV25-1; size: few; D: -; J: TRBJ2-1; CDR3: CASSDNWEVYNEQFF; DNA: TGTGCCAGCAGTGATAATTGGGAGGTCTACAATGAGCAGTTCTTC
V: TRBV10-3; size: -; D: -; J: TRBJ2-3; CDR3: CAISGSADTQYF; DNA: TGTGCCATCAGTGGGTCGGCAGATACGCAGTATTTT
V: TRBV12-3/TRBV12-4; size: many; D: TRBD2; J: TRBJ2-1; CDR3: CASSSWTSGEGNEQFF; DNA: TGTGCCAGCAGTTCCTGGACTAGCGGAGAGGGGAATGAGCAGTTCTTC
V: TRBV5-1; size: -; D: TRBD2; J: TRBJ2-2; CDR3: CASKGREGPGELFF; DNA: TGCGCCAGCAAGGGGCGGGAGGGCCCCGGGGAGCTGTTTTTT
V: TRBV12-3/TRBV12-4; size: few; D: TRBD1; J: TRBJ1-4; CDR3: CASSFLSGGYEKLFF; DNA: TGTGCCAGCAGTTTTCTTTCAGGGGGTTATGAAAAACTGTTTTTT
V: TRBV20-1; size: few; D: TRBD1; J: TRBJ2-1; CDR3: CSATTRDRGRYNEQFF; DNA: TGCAGTGCCACAACTAGGGACAGGGGACGCTACAATGAGCAGTTCTTC
V: TRBV20-1; size: few; D: -; J: TRBJ2-1; CDR3: CSARDHSGEQFF; DNA: TGCAGTGCTAGAGATCATAGTGGTGAGCAGTTCTTC
V: TRBV20-1; size: -; D: -; J: TRBJ2-1; CDR3: CSASKRAGDEQFF; DNA: TGCAGTGCTAGTAAGCGGGCTGGGGATGAGCAGTTCTTC
V: TRBV18; size: -; D: -; J: TRBJ2-3; CDR3: CASSISASTDTQYF; DNA: TGTGCCAGCTCCATATCCGCAAGCACAGATACGCAGTATTTT
V: TRBV12-3/TRBV12-4; size: few; D: -; J: TRBJ1-2; CDR3: CASRADYGYTF; DNA: TGTGCCAGCAGGGCCGACTATGGCTACACCTTC
V: TRBV14; size: many; D: -; J: TRBJ2-7; CDR3: CASSPHNYEQYF; DNA: TGTGCCAGCAGTCCCCATAACTACGAGCAGTACTTC
V: TRBV4-3; size: many; D: -; J: TRBJ1-4; CDR3: CASSQDLGATNEKLFF; DNA: TGCGCCAGCAGCCAAGATTTAGGGGCAACTAATGAAAAACTGTTTTTT
V: TRBV12-3/TRBV12-4; size: few; D: -; J: TRBJ2-3; CDR3: CASSFGRVASDTQYF; DNA: TGTGCCAGCAGTTTTGGCAGGGTCGCGAGCGATACGCAGTATTTT
V: TRBV12-3/TRBV12-4; size: -; D: -; J: TRBJ1-5; CDR3: CASSLEGRLNQPQHF; DNA: TGTGCCAGCAGTTTAGAAGGCAGGCTCAATCAGCCCCAGCATTTT
V: TRBV6-6; size: few; D: TRBD1; J: TRBJ1-6; CDR3: CASDRGNSPLHF; DNA: TGTGCCAGCGACAGGGGGAATTCACCCCTCCACTTT
V: TRBV9; size: few; D: TRBD1; J: TRBJ2-5; CDR3: CASSLGTAFQETQYF; DNA: TGTGCCAGCAGCCTAGGGACAGCCTTCCAAGAGACCCAGTACTTC
V: TRBV5-6; size: -; D: TRBD1; J: TRBJ2-7; CDR3: CASRSLRTGGSYEQYF; DNA: TGTGCCAGCAGGAGCCTCCGGACAGGGGGTTCCTACGAGCAGTACTTC
V: TRBV14; size: few; D: -; J: TRBJ2-6; CDR3: CASSQTGLRVSGANVLTF; DNA: TGTGCCAGCAGCCAGACGGGACTGAGGGTATCCGGGGCCAACGTCCTGACTTTC
V: TRBV12-3/TRBV12-4; size: few; D: -; J: TRBJ2-5; CDR3: CASTNVHQETQYF; DNA: TGTGCCAGCACCAATGTACACCAAGAGACCCAGTACTTC
V: TRBV10-3; size: -; D: -; J: TRBJ2-1; CDR3: CAISLDSPYNEQFF; DNA: TGTGCCATCAGCCTCGACTCCCCCTACAATGAGCAGTTCTTC
V: TRBV5-1; size: -; D: -; J: TRBJ2-7; CDR3: CASSIDARTNEQYF; DNA: TGCGCCAGCAGCATTGATGCCCGGACCAACGAGCAGTACTTC
V: TRBV7-9; size: -; D: -; J: TRBJ2-1; CDR3: CASRARNEQFF; DNA: TGTGCCAGCAGGGCGCGCAATGAGCAGTTCTTC
V: TRBV9; size: -; D: TRBD1; J: TRBJ2-7; CDR3: CASSPRDSLIYEQYF; DNA: TGTGCCAGCAGCCCCCGGGACAGTTTAATCTACGAGCAGTACTTC
V: TRBV11-2; size: few; D: TRBD2; J: TRBJ2-7; CDR3: CASSSRASGSPEQYF; DNA: TGTGCCAGCAGCTCTCGGGCTAGCGGGAGCCCCGAGCAGTACTTC
V: TRBV20-1; size: -; D: -; J: TRBJ2-2; CDR3: CSARSLAVGGELFF; DNA: TGCAGTGCTAGGTCACTAGCAGTCGGCGGGGAGCTGTTTTTT
V: TRBV5-1; size: few; D: TRBD2; J: TRBJ2-3; CDR3: CASSSGLHPADTQYF; DNA: TGCGCCAGCAGCTCGGGACTACATCCGGCAGATACGCAGTATTTT
V: TRBV5-5; size: few; D: -; J: TRBJ1-4; CDR3: CASSRFRELFF; DNA: TGTGCCAGCAGCCGTTTCCGGGAACTGTTTTTT
V: TRBV3-1; size: -; D: -; J: TRBJ2-1; CDR3: CASTPEVEGYNEQFF; DNA: TGTGCCAGCACCCCCGAAGTAGAGGGGTACAATGAGCAGTTCTTC